What follows are 5 T cell receptor beta chains derived from one specimen sequenced in a study of CD8+ T cells in alopecia areata. Following RNA extraction, reverse transcription yielded cDNA that acted as the sequencing template. Repertoires were generated with immunoSEQ multiplex PCR, while TCRdb's copy carries only in-frame clones and drops some. The sample records 150,000 to 200,000 clones, roughly 60% being singletons. Treatment: oral pan-JAK inhibitor, 5-10 mg twice daily. This sample comprised CD4+ T cells sorted from blood, obtained at week 24, from a patient treated with tofacitinib. These receptors came from a human donor with alopecia areata.

This clone was recorded a few times. The chain uses TRBV2 and TRBJ2-1, with 8 bases matching TRBD2. Germline-derived CDR1 and CDR2 are SNHLY and FYNNEI. Trimming took 5 bases from V and 8 from J; bases not matched to a gene: 8. The CDR3 has 14 amino acids. The DNA of the CDR3 is TGTGCCAGCAGTCCTGGGACTAGATCCCATGAGCAGTTCTTC. It codes for CASSPGTRSHEQFF.

The chain employs TRBV6-6 and TRBJ1-2; 7 positions agree with TRBD1. The germline V gene encodes CDR1 MNHNY and CDR2 SVGAGI (reference sequence). This CDR3 has 15 amino acids. Trimming took 5 bases from V and 6 from J; bases not matched to a gene: 12. CDR3 nucleotides: TGTGCCAGCAGTCACACTACAGGGGTAAAGGATGGCTACACCTTC. Its translation: CASSHTTGVKDGYTF.

This clone was counted only a few times. The V and J genes are TRBV5-1 and TRBJ2-3, with 9 nucleotides matching TRBD2. The V gene end was trimmed by 3 bases and the J gene end by 2 bases; junction bases not matched to a gene: 7. This CDR3 has 16 amino acids. Germline values: CDR1 SGHRS, CDR2 YFSETQ. CDR3 in DNA: TGCGCCAGCAGCTCCGATAGCGGGAGAACCACAGATACGCAGTATTTT. This gives the protein CASSSDSGRTTDTQYF.

The genes are TRBV14 and TRBJ1-2; possibly TRBD1 for D (6 bases). V lost 0 bases to trimming and J lost 4 bases, with 9 bases between them. This CDR3 has 14 amino acids. Germline V gives CDR1 SGHDN, CDR2 FVKESK. CDR3 amino acids: CASSQDGQIYGYTF. The CDR3 nucleotides read TGTGCCAGCAGCCAAGATGGACAGATCTATGGCTACACCTTC.

The chain uses TRBV25-1 and TRBJ2-5; 7 bases align to TRBD1. Germline lookup yields CDR1 MGHDK and CDR2 SYGVNS. The CDR3 is made up of 16 amino acids. The V and J ends lost 3 bases and 4 bases, in that order; junction bases with no gene match: 11. This CDR3 is CASSESSRGRRETQYF. In nucleotides, the CDR3 is TGTGCCAGCAGTGAGAGCTCGAGGGGGCGCAGAGAGACCCAGTACTTC. Full variable domain (remainder filled in from reference TRBV25-1 and TRBJ2-5): EADIYQTPRYLVIGTGKKITLECSQTMGHDKMYWYQQDPGMELHLIHYSYGVNSTEKGDLSSESTVSRIRTEHFPLTLESARPSHTSQYLCASSESSRGRRETQYFGPGTRLLVL.